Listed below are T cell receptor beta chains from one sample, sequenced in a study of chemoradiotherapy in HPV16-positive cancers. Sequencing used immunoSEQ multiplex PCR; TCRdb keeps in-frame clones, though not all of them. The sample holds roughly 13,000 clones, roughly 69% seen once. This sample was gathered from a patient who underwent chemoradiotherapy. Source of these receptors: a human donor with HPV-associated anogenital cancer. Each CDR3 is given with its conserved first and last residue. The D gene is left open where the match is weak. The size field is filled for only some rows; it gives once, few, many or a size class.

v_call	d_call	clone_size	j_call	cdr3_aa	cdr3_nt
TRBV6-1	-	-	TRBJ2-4	CASRESIVAGPTAAKNIQYF	TGTGCCAGCAGAGAATCTATAGTCGCGGGACCAACAGCTGCCAAAAACATTCAGTACTTC
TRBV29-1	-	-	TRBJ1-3	CSVEVPGPGNTIYF	TGCAGCGTTGAAGTCCCGGGTCCTGGAAACACCATATATTTT
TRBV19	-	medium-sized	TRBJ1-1	CASSTLALNTEAFF	TGTGCCAGTAGTACCCTGGCGCTTAACACTGAAGCTTTCTTT
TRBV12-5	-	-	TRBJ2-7	CASGLAALTSYEQYF	TGTGCTAGTGGTTTGGCCGCCCTGACTAGCTACGAGCAGTACTTC
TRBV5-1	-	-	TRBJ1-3	CASRGSADSFRAGNTIYF	TGCGCCAGCAGGGGGTCCGCGGACAGCTTTAGGGCTGGAAACACCATATATTTT
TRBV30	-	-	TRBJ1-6	CAWGTTYNSPLHF	TGTGCCTGGGGGACCACCTATAATTCACCCCTCCACTTT
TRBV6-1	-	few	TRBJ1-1	CASKGNTEAFF	TGTGCCAGCAAGGGGAACACTGAAGCTTTCTTT
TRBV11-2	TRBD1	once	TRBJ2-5	CASSLVLGGAETQYF	TGTGCCAGCAGCTTAGTGTTAGGGGGCGCGGAGACCCAGTACTTC
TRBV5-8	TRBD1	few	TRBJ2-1	CASSLKGAAYNEQFF	TGTGCCAGCAGTTTGAAGGGGGCGGCCTACAATGAGCAGTTCTTC
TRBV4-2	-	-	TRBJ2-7	CASSQVGASGYEQYF	TGTGCCAGCAGCCAAGTAGGAGCTTCAGGCTACGAGCAGTACTTC
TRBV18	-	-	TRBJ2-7	CASSPAGLLYEQYF	TGTGCCAGCTCACCGGCGGGACTTCTCTACGAGCAGTACTTC
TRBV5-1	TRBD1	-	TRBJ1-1	CASSLETGGAEAFF	TGCGCCAGCAGCTTGGAGACAGGGGGCGCGGAAGCTTTCTTT
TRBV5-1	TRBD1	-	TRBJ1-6	CASSLEGQKNNSPLHF	TGCGCCAGCAGCTTGGAGGGACAGAAGAATAATTCACCCCTCCACTTT
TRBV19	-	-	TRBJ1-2	CASLPLGGEINYGYTF	TGTGCCAGTCTTCCATTAGGCGGGGAGATAAACTATGGCTACACCTTC
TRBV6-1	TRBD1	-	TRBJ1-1	CASSGRQGANTEAFF	TGTGCCAGCAGTGGGCGACAGGGAGCGAACACTGAAGCTTTCTTT
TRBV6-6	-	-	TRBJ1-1	CASAGIGTEAFF	TGTGCCAGCGCAGGGATCGGGACTGAAGCTTTCTTT
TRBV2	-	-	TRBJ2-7	CASSRDTNYEQYF	TGTGCCAGCAGTCGGGACACGAACTACGAGCAGTACTTC
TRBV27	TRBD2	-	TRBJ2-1	CASGGRAGASSYNEQFF	TGTGCCAGCGGTGGTCGAGCGGGGGCTAGCTCCTACAATGAGCAGTTCTTC
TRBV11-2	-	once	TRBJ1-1	CASNKRTGATEAFF	TGTGCCAGCAACAAAAGGACGGGGGCCACTGAAGCTTTCTTT
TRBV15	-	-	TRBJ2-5	CATSRDLEGGKTQYF	TGTGCCACCAGCAGAGATCTAGAAGGTGGAAAGACCCAGTACTTC
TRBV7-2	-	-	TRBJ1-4	CASSLAGSNEKLFF	TGTGCCAGCAGCTTAGCTGGGTCTAATGAAAAACTGTTTTTT
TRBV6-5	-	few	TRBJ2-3	CASSSRVGSTDTQYF	TGTGCCAGCAGTTCCAGGGTAGGGAGCACAGATACGCAGTATTTT
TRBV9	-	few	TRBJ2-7	CASSVAQNYEQYF	TGTGCCAGCAGCGTAGCACAGAACTACGAGCAGTACTTC
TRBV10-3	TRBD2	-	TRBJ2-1	CAISVGSGGANEQFF	TGTGCCATCAGTGTGGGTAGCGGGGGGGCCAATGAGCAGTTCTTC
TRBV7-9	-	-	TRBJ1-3	CASSWKQEKPPRTIYF	TGTGCCAGCAGCTGGAAACAGGAGAAGCCACCCCGCACCATATATTTT
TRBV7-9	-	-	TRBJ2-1	CASSQGRVAYNEQFF	TGTGCCAGCAGCCAGGGCAGGGTGGCGTACAATGAGCAGTTCTTC
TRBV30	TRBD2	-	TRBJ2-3	CAWSRMLAGGKDTQYF	TGTGCCTGGAGCCGAATGCTAGCGGGGGGAAAAGATACGCAGTATTTT
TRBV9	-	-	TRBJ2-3	CASSSGTFGTQYF	TGTGCCAGCAGCTCCGGGACTTTCGGTACGCAGTATTTT
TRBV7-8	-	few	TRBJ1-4	CASSPGHYNEKLFF	TGTGCCAGCAGCCCAGGACATTACAATGAAAAACTGTTTTTT
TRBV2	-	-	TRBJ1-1	CASSVDMNTEAFF	TGTGCCAGCAGTGTCGACATGAACACTGAAGCTTTCTTT
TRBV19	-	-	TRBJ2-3	CATARGLKRNTDTQYF	TGTGCCACGGCAAGGGGACTGAAACGAAACACAGATACGCAGTATTTT
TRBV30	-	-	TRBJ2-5	CAWGRQGMETQYF	TGTGCCTGGGGGAGGCAGGGAATGGAGACCCAGTACTTC
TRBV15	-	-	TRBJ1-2	CATSERQGPPNGYTF	TGTGCCACCAGCGAAAGACAAGGGCCACCTAATGGCTACACCTTC
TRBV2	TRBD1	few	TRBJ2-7	CAGGLGQGDSF	TGTGCCGGGGGATTAGGACAGGGTGACAGCTTC
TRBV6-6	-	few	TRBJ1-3	CASSYGGGRWGNTIYF	TGTGCCAGCAGTTACGGCGGGGGTCGTTGGGGAAACACCATATATTTT
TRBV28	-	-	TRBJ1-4	CASARGNEKLFF	TGTGCCAGCGCTCGGGGGAATGAAAAACTGTTTTTT
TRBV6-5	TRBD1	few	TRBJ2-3	CASSGTGTDTQYF	TGTGCCAGCTCAGGGACAGGCACAGATACGCAGTATTTT
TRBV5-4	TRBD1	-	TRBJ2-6	CASSRQGSSGANVLTF	TGTGCCAGCAGCCGACAGGGAAGCTCTGGGGCCAACGTCCTGACTTTC
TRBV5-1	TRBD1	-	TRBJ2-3	CASSLLGTGPDTQYF	TGCGCCAGCAGCTTATTAGGGACAGGGCCAGATACGCAGTATTTT
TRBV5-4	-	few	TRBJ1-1	CASSLGGRGTEAFF	TGTGCCAGCAGCTTGGGAGGCAGGGGCACTGAAGCTTTCTTT
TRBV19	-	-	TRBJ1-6	CASSRSGTNDSPLHF	TGTGCCAGTAGTCGGAGCGGGACTAACGATTCACCCCTCCACTTT
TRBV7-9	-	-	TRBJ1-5	CASSFTKAGQPQHF	TGTGCCAGCAGCTTCACAAAGGCAGGTCAGCCCCAGCATTTT
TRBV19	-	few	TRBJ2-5	CASSQGGQLQETQYF	TGTGCCAGTAGCCAGGGGGGACAGCTCCAAGAGACCCAGTACTTC
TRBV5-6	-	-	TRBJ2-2	CASSLSPGGVTGELFF	TGTGCCAGCAGCTTGTCTCCAGGGGGGGTCACCGGGGAGCTGTTTTTT
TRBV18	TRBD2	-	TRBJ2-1	CASSPALLAGVNNEQFF	TGTGCCAGCTCACCAGCCCTTCTAGCGGGGGTAAACAATGAGCAGTTCTTC
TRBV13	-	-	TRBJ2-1	CASRTRSSYNEQFF	TGTGCCAGCAGGACAAGGAGCTCCTACAATGAGCAGTTCTTC
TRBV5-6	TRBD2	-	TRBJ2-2	CASREGTIGELFF	TGTGCCAGCAGAGAAGGGACTATCGGGGAGCTGTTTTTT
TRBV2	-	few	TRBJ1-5	CASNSGRIWSGHGVPQHF	TGTGCCAGCAACTCGGGAAGGATCTGGAGTGGGCACGGGGTACCCCAGCATTTT